This T cell receptor beta chain was profiled in a study of post-analysis software for immune sequencing data. Notes on this clonotype: The antigen remains unidentified.

Study outcomes and limitations: Four to six TRBV segments were significantly more frequent in patients than in controls. TRBV5-6, TRBV5-1 and TRBV20-1 were among these segments.

The CDR3 extends over 16 amino acids. V dropped 2 bases and J dropped 4 bases, with 18 bases sitting between them. Germline-derived CDR1 and CDR2 are SGHTA and FQGNSA. Unique molecular identifiers featured in each of the TCR beta cDNA libraries. TCRdb passed the PCR reads through MiXCR, listing each CDR3 protein once. The sample has 700,000 to 900,000 distinct CDR3 sequences; under 60% are singletons. The sequence was collected from a girl aged 10-17 years with multiple sclerosis. Sequencing used blood. The chain combines TRBV7-2 with TRBJ2-7; TRBD1 or TRBD2 may be the D gene (5 bases each). The CDR3 nucleotides read TGTGCCAGCAGCTTAAAAGGCCCGGGACCGGGATACGAGCAGTACTTC. It is translated as CASSLKGPGPGYEQYF. Combining the CDR3 with reference TRBV7-2 and TRBJ2-7 gives the whole variable domain GAGVSQSPSNKVTEKGKDVELRCDPISGHTALYWYRQSLGQGLEFLIYFQGNSAPDKSGLPSDRFSAERTGGSVSTLTIQRTQQEDSAVYLCASSLKGPGPGYEQYFGPGTRLTVT.